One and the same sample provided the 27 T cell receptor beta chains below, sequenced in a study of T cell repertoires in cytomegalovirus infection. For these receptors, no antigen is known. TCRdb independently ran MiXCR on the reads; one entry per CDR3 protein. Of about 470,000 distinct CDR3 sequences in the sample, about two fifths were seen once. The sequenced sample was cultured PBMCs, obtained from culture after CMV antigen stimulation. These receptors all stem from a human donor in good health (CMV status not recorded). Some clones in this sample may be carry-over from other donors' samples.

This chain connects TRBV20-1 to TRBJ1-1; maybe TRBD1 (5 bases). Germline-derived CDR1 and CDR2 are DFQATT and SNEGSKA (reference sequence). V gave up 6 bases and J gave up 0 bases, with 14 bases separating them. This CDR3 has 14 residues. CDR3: CSATRAGLNTEAFF. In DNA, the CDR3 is TGCAGTGCCACGAGGGCAGGGCTGAACACTGAAGCTTTCTTT.

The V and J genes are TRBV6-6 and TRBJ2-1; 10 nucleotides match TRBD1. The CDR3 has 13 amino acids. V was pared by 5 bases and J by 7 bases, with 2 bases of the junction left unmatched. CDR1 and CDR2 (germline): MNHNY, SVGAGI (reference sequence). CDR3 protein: CASSRQGANEQFF. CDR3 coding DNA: TGTGCCAGCAGTCGACAGGGGGCAAATGAGCAGTTCTTC.

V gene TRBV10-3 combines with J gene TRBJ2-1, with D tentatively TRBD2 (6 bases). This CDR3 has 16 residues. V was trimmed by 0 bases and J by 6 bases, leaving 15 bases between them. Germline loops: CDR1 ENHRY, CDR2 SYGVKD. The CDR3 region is CAISESGGRASNEQFF. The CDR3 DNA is TGTGCCATCAGTGAGTCAGGAGGGAGAGCCTCCAATGAGCAGTTCTTC.

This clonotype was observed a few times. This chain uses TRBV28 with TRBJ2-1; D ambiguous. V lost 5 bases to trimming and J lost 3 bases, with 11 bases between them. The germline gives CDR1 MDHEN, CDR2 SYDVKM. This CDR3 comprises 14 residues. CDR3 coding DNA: TGTGCCAGCAGTAAGGTGCGTGGCTACAATGAGCAGTTCTTC. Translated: CASSKVRGYNEQFF.

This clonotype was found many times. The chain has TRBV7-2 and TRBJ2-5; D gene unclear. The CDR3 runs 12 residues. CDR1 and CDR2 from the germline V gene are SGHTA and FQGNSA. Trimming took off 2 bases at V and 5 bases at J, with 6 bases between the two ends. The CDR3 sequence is CASSLHRETQYF. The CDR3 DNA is TGTGCCAGCAGCTTACATCGGGAGACCCAGTACTTC.

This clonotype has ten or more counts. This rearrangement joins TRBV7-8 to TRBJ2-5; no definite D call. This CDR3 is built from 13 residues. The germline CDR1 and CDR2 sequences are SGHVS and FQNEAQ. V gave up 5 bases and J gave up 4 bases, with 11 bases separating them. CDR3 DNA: TGTGCCAGCAGCCGATCGCCTTCAGAGACCCAGTACTTC. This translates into CASSRSPSETQYF.

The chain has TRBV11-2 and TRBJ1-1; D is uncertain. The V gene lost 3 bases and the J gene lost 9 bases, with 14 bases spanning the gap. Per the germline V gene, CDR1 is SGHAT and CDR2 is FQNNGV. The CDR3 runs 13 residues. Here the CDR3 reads CASSFNGFLKAFF. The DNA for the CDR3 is TGTGCCAGCAGCTTCAACGGGTTCCTGAAAGCTTTCTTT.

CDR3 sequence (DNA): TGTGCCAGCAGTCCAGCCAGGATCCAAGAGACCCAGTACTTC. The encoded protein is CASSPARIQETQYF. This rearrangement joins TRBV6-2 or TRBV6-3 to TRBJ2-5; D uncertain. This CDR3 has 14 residues. CDR1 and CDR2 (germline): MNHEY, SVGEGT. V was clipped by 5 bases and J by 1 base, with 11 bases between them.

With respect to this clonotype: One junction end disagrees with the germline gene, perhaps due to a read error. In DNA, the CDR3 is TGTGCCAGTAAGCGGAGCTCCTACAGTGAGCAGTTCTTC. Translating it yields CASKRSSYSEQFF. The chain links TRBV6-5 to TRBJ2-1; TRBD2 is a possible D gene (5 bases). The length of the CDR3 is 13 residues. Germline V gives CDR1 MNHEY, CDR2 SVGAGI.

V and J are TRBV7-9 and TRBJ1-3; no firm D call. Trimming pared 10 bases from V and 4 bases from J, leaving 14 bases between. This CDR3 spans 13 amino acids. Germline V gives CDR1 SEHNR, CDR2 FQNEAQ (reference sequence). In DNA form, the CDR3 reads TGTGCCACCTCGCCGGCGGCGGGAAACACCATATATTTT. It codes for CATSPAAGNTIYF.

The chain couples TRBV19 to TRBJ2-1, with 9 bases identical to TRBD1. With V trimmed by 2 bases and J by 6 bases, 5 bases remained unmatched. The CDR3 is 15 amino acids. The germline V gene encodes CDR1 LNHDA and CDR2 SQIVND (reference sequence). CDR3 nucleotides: TGTGCCAGTAGTATACCGGGACAGGGCTCCAATGAGCAGTTCTTC. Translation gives CASSIPGQGSNEQFF.

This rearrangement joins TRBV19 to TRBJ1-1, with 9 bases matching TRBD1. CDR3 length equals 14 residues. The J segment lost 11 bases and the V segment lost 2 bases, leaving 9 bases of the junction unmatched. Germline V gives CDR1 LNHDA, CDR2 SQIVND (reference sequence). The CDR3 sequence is CASSILQGAPAAFF. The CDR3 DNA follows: TGTGCCAGTAGTATATTACAGGGGGCGCCGGCTGCTTTCTTT. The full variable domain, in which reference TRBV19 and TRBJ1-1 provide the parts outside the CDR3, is DGGITQSPKYLFRKEGQNVTLSCEQNLNHDAMYWYRQDPGQGLRLIYYSQIVNDFQKGDIAEGYSVSREKKESFPLTVTSAQKNPTAFYLCASSILQGAPAAFFGQGTRLTVV.

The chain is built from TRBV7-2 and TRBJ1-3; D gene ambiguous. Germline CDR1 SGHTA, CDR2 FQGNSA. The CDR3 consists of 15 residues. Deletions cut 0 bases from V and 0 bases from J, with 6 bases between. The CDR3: CASSLAAYSGNTIYF. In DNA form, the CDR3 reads TGTGCCAGCAGCTTAGCAGCTTACTCTGGAAACACCATATATTTT.

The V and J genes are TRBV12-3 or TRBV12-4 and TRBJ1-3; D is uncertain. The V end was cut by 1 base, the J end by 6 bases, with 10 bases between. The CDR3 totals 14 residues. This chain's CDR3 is CASSLGATLNTIYF. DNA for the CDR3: TGTGCCAGCAGTTTAGGGGCAACTTTAAACACCATATATTTT.

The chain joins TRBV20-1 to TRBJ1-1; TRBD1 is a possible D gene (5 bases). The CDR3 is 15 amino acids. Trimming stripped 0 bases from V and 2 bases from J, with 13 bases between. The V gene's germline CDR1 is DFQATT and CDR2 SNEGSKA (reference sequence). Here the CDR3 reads CSARDRGSGNTEAFF. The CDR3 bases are TGCAGTGCTAGAGATCGGGGGTCGGGAAACACTGAAGCTTTCTTT.

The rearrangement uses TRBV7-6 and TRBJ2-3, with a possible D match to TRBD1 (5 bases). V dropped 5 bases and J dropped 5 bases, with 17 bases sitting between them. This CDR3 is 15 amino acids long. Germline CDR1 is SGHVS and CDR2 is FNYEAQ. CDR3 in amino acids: CASSPRTRWEDTQYF. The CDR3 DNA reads TGTGCCAGCAGCCCCCGGACACGGTGGGAAGATACGCAGTATTTT. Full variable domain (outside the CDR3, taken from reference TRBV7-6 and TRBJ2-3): GAGVSQSPRYKVTKRGQDVALRCDPISGHVSLYWYRQALGQGPEFLTYFNYEAQQDKSGLPNDRFSAERPEGSISTLTIQRTEQRDSAMYRCASSPRTRWEDTQYFGPGTRLTVL.

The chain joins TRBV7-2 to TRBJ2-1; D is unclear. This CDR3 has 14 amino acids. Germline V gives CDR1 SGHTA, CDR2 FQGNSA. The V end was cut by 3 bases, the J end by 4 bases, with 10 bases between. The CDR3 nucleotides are TGTGCCAGCAGCTTTTCGGAGCCGTACAATGAGCAGTTCTTC. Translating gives CASSFSEPYNEQFF.

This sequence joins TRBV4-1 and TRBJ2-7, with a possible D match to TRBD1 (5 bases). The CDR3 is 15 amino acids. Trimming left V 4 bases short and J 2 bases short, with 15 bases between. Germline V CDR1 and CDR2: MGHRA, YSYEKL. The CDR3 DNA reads TGCGCCAGCAGCCTCCAGGGCGGTAAGGCCTACGAGCAGTACTTC. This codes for CASSLQGGKAYEQYF.

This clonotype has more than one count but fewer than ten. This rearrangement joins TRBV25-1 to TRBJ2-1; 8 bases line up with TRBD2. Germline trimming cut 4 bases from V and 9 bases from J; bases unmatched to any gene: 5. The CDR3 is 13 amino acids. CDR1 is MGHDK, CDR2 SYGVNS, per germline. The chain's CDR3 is CASSGAGGGEQFF. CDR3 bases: TGTGCCAGCAGTGGTGCCGGGGGGGGTGAGCAGTTCTTC.

As DNA, the CDR3 is TGTGCCAGCAAGGGACAGGGGAACTACAATGAGCAGTTCTTC. Protein sequence: CASKGQGNYNEQFF. This chain links TRBV6-2 or TRBV6-3 with TRBJ2-1; TRBD1 agrees at 10 bases. CDR3 length: 14 amino acids. Germline lookup yields CDR1 MNHEY and CDR2 SVGEGT. The junction had 3 bases not matched to a gene; V was cut back by 7 bases and J by 3 bases.

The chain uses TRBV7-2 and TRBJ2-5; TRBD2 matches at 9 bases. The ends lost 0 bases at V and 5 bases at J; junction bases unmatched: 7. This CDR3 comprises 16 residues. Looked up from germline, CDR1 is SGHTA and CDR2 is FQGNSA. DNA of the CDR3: TGTGCCAGCAGCTTAGCTATAGCGGGAGCGGGGGAGACCCAGTACTTC. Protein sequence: CASSLAIAGAGETQYF.

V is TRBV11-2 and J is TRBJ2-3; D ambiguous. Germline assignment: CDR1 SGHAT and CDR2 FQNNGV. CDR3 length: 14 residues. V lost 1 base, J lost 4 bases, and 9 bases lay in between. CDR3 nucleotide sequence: TGTGCCAGCAGCTTAGTGTTGGGTGCAGATACGCAGTATTTT. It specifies CASSLVLGADTQYF.

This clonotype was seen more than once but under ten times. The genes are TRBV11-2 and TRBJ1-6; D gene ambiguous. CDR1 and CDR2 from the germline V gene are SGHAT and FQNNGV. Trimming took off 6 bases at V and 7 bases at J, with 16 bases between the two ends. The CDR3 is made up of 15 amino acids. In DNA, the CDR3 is TGTGCCAGCAGGGACCTTGGGAGAAGCAATTCACCCCTCCACTTT. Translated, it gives CASRDLGRSNSPLHF.

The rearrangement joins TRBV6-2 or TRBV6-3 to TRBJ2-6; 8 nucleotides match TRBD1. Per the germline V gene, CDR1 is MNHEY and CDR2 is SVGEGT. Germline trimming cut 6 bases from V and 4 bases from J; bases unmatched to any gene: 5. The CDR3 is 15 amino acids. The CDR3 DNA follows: TGTGCCAGCAGGGACAGGGTCGAAGGGGCCAACGTCCTGACTTTC. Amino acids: CASRDRVEGANVLTF.

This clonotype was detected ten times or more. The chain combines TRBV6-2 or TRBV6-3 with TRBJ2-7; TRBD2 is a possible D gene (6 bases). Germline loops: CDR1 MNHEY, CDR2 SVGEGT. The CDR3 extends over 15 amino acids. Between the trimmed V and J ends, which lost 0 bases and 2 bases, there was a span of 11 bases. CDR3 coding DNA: TGTGCCAGCAGTTACTCATGGGACTCTACCTACGAGCAGTACTTC. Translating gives CASSYSWDSTYEQYF.

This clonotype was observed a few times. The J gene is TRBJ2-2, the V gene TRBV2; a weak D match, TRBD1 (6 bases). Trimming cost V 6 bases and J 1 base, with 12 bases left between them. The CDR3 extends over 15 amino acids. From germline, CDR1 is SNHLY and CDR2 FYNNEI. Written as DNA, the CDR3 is TGTGCCAGCAGCGGTGGGACACTGAACACCGGGGAGCTGTTTTTT. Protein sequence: CASSGGTLNTGELFF.

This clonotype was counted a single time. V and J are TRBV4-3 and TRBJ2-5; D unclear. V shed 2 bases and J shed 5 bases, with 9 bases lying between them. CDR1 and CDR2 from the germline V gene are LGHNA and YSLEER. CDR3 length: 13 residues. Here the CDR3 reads CASSQQVGETQYF. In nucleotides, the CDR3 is TGCGCCAGCAGCCAACAGGTGGGGGAGACCCAGTACTTC.